This TCR beta chain stems from a study of cytomegalovirus exposure and HLA in healthy donors. Study-level points and caveats: In terms of immune exposure information, only CMV serostatus was available. Segments of the TCR beta V type were, in most cases, productive about 90% or about 30% of the time in an earlier analysis. In a later analysis, TCR beta V- and J-gene trimming was associated with a missense DCLRE1C variant.

The V end lost 1 base, the J end lost 0 bases, and 9 bases lay between the germline ends. The CDR3 is 14 amino acids. Germline assignment: CDR1 GTSNPN and CDR2 SVGIG (reference sequence). Turning to this clone: What it binds is not known.

Vbeta (60) and Jbeta (13) primers were used in the PCR. Libraries were prepared by immunoSEQ multiplex PCR; TCRdb keeps only in-frame clonotypes and omits some of them. The data show around 85,000 clones, roughly 80% seen once. The sequencing sample was made of PBMCs. The rearrangement uses TRBV30 and TRBJ1-1; D remains unclear. This clonotype was sampled from a man in his forties or fifties in good health and CMV-seropositive. Here the CDR3 reads CAWSAPPLNTEAFF. The DNA of the CDR3 is TGTGCCTGGAGTGCTCCCCCCTTGAACACTGAAGCTTTCTTT.